A selection of T cell receptor beta chains follows, all from one sample in a study of blood T cell repertoires in COVID-19. TCRdb keeps only in-frame clones here, not all; method: immunoSEQ multiplex PCR. The table has approximately 160,000 clones, roughly 90% seen once; the top ten hold roughly 4%. Sequencing was performed on peripheral blood. The receptors stem from a woman in her seventies with acute or convalescent COVID-19. Both conserved end residues are trimmed from each CDR3.

v_gene	j_gene	CDR3aa
TRBV7-2	TRBJ1-2	ASSYNQGFNYGYT
TRBV20-1	TRBJ1-2	SASYGGGYGYT
TRBV27	TRBJ2-2	ASSLWGGANTGELF
TRBV7-9	TRBJ1-2	ASSYSDRVNYGYT
TRBV7-2	TRBJ2-1	ASSPRETAYNEQF
TRBV10-3	TRBJ1-1	AISESRGGAF
TRBV7-8	TRBJ2-2	ASSLRGLAGIPGELF
TRBV5-1	TRBJ2-3	ASSLGDRGADTQY
TRBV2	TRBJ1-2	ASSESGRGINGYT
TRBV28	TRBJ2-1	ASSPGGLTYNEQF
TRBV28	TRBJ2-6	ASSLRDSGANVLT
TRBV5-6	TRBJ1-6	ASSLDRWNSPLH
TRBV14	TRBJ1-6	ASRGQGNSPLH
TRBV7-2	TRBJ2-7	ASSPIAGTGVYEQY
TRBV2	TRBJ1-5	ASSETASNNQPQH
TRBV27	TRBJ2-1	ASSFQDTGGEQF
TRBV28	TRBJ1-4	ASSKTGEANEKLF
TRBV6-2/TRBV6-3	TRBJ2-1	ASSYSRGLAGRSSYNEQF
TRBV27	TRBJ1-5	ASSWGGNQPQH
TRBV4-3	TRBJ1-2	ASSQSAGGDYGYT
TRBV4-3	TRBJ1-5	ASSQVVSNQPQH
TRBV7-2	TRBJ1-1	ASSHIMGPNTEAF
TRBV20-1	TRBJ1-2	SASSQSYGYT
TRBV30	TRBJ2-3	AWRRLVGRFDTQY
TRBV14	TRBJ1-5	ASSQRTSNQPQH
TRBV27	TRBJ2-7	ASSMSVTGSYEQY
TRBV30	TRBJ2-6	AWSQAGISGANVLT
TRBV6-6	TRBJ2-2	ASRGTGHTGELF
TRBV27	TRBJ1-5	ASSAYGTDNQPQH
TRBV4-2	TRBJ1-2	ASSQGQGSYGYT
TRBV7-2	TRBJ1-5	ASSLGGRGPSNQPQH
TRBV6-5	TRBJ1-5	ASRGTVNQPQH
TRBV6-1	TRBJ2-3	ASREGGLTTDTQY
TRBV5-8	TRBJ1-5	ASSLGQGASQPQH
TRBV30	TRBJ1-5	AWGDKGQPQH
TRBV6-5	TRBJ1-5	ASRRDRSSNQPQH
TRBV20-1	TRBJ1-1	SASWGRQPNTEAF
TRBV7-9	TRBJ2-2	ASLLAGQTGELF
TRBV6-5	TRBJ2-2	ASSFSDRGHTGELF
TRBV4-3	TRBJ1-4	ASSQEQTIGNEKLF
TRBV7-2	TRBJ1-1	ASSLGSGNTEAF
TRBV9	TRBJ2-2	ASSPQLLVVDTGELF
TRBV6-5	TRBJ1-1	ASTGTGWSEAF
TRBV4-3	TRBJ2-7	ASSQDRGQPYEQY
TRBV9	TRBJ2-7	ASSVAGTDYEQY